The rows below give T cell receptor beta chains drawn from one sample of a study of Ad26.COV2.S vaccination and SARS-CoV-2 variants. Libraries were prepared by immunoSEQ multiplex PCR; TCRdb keeps only in-frame clonotypes and omits some of them. The data hold around 86,000 clones, with roughly 85% observed a single time. The specimen was peripheral blood, collected after recovery from COVID-19. The source is a human donor who had recovered from COVID-19. Both conserved end residues are part of each CDR3. The order of the fields is J gene, V gene, D gene, clone size, CDR3 DNA, CDR3 protein. The D gene is left open where the match is weak. Size values are once, few and many counts, or a class for expanded clones, and some rows have none.

J gene: TRBJ1-1; V gene: TRBV2; D gene: .; clone size: .; CDR3 DNA: TGTGCCAGCCTCAGGAACACTGAAGCTTTCTTT; CDR3 protein: CASLRNTEAFF
J gene: TRBJ2-3; V gene: TRBV5-8; D gene: TRBD2; clone size: .; CDR3 DNA: TGTGCCAGCAGCTCGGGACTAGCGGGACCAAGCACAGATACGCAGTATTTT; CDR3 protein: CASSSGLAGPSTDTQYF
J gene: TRBJ2-5; V gene: TRBV29-1; D gene: .; clone size: .; CDR3 DNA: TGCAGCGTAGGGGTCCCCCAAGAGACCCAGTACTTC; CDR3 protein: CSVGVPQETQYF
J gene: TRBJ2-3; V gene: TRBV4-3; D gene: TRBD2; clone size: .; CDR3 DNA: TGCGCCAGCAGCCTCGGGGGGGCAGATACGCAGTATTTT; CDR3 protein: CASSLGGADTQYF
J gene: TRBJ2-7; V gene: TRBV24-1; D gene: TRBD2; clone size: .; CDR3 DNA: TGTGCCACCTTTCAGGGGGGACTAGCGGGGGACGAGCAGTACTTC; CDR3 protein: CATFQGGLAGDEQYF
J gene: TRBJ2-5; V gene: TRBV3-1/TRBV3-2; D gene: .; clone size: .; CDR3 DNA: TGTGCCAGCAGCCAAGATTCGCTAGCCGCCCAGTACTTC; CDR3 protein: CASSQDSLAAQYF
J gene: TRBJ1-1; V gene: TRBV24-1; D gene: TRBD1; clone size: .; CDR3 DNA: TGTGCCACCAGTGGGACAGGGTTTGAAGCTTTCTTT; CDR3 protein: CATSGTGFEAFF
J gene: TRBJ2-1; V gene: TRBV7-3; D gene: .; clone size: .; CDR3 DNA: TGTGCCAGCAGCCAAGGAAATGAGCAGTTCTTC; CDR3 protein: CASSQGNEQFF
J gene: TRBJ1-4; V gene: TRBV9; D gene: .; clone size: .; CDR3 DNA: TGTGCCAGCAGCGTCGACTCCTTTGACTATGAAAAACTGTTTTTT; CDR3 protein: CASSVDSFDYEKLFF
J gene: TRBJ2-1; V gene: TRBV7-9; D gene: TRBD1; clone size: .; CDR3 DNA: TGTGCCAGCAGCGAGGATACAGGGGCCCACAATGAGCAGTTCTTC; CDR3 protein: CASSEDTGAHNEQFF
J gene: TRBJ2-2; V gene: TRBV7-9; D gene: .; clone size: .; CDR3 DNA: TGTGCCAGCAGCTTAGTTGGCCAAATCGGGGAGCTGTTTTTT; CDR3 protein: CASSLVGQIGELFF
J gene: TRBJ2-5; V gene: TRBV3-1/TRBV3-2; D gene: .; clone size: .; CDR3 DNA: TGTGCCAGCAGCCAAGCTAGGGCGGAGACCCAGTACTTC; CDR3 protein: CASSQARAETQYF
J gene: TRBJ2-7; V gene: TRBV9; D gene: TRBD1; clone size: .; CDR3 DNA: TGTGCCAGCAGCGTAGTTCCAGGGGGCGGATACGACGAGCAGTACTTC; CDR3 protein: CASSVVPGGGYDEQYF
J gene: TRBJ2-3; V gene: TRBV7-3; D gene: .; clone size: .; CDR3 DNA: TGTGCCAGCAGCTTGTACTCCTCCCAGGGGATTTCAGATACGCAGTATTTT; CDR3 protein: CASSLYSSQGISDTQYF
J gene: TRBJ2-1; V gene: TRBV6-5; D gene: TRBD1; clone size: .; CDR3 DNA: TGTGCCAGCGAACTCGGGACAGGAACTTACAATGAGCAGTTCTTC; CDR3 protein: CASELGTGTYNEQFF
J gene: TRBJ2-1; V gene: TRBV14; D gene: .; clone size: .; CDR3 DNA: TGTGCCAGCAGCCAAGATTCCCCGAGGGTACGGCACAATGAGCAGTTCTTC; CDR3 protein: CASSQDSPRVRHNEQFF
J gene: TRBJ1-5; V gene: TRBV6-1; D gene: .; clone size: .; CDR3 DNA: TGTGCCAGCAGTGAAACGTTGGAGGGATGGAAGCCCCAGCATTTT; CDR3 protein: CASSETLEGWKPQHF
J gene: TRBJ2-7; V gene: TRBV28; D gene: TRBD2; clone size: .; CDR3 DNA: TGTGCCAGCAGACCTAGCGGGGGTCGGGAGCAGTACTTC; CDR3 protein: CASRPSGGREQYF
J gene: TRBJ2-3; V gene: TRBV7-8; D gene: .; clone size: few; CDR3 DNA: TGTGCCAGCAGCTTATTGGGGGGCCCTACAGATACGCAGTATTTT; CDR3 protein: CASSLLGGPTDTQYF
J gene: TRBJ2-1; V gene: TRBV5-6; D gene: .; clone size: .; CDR3 DNA: TGTGCCAGCAGCGAACTCGGATCCTACAATGAGCAGTTCTTC; CDR3 protein: CASSELGSYNEQFF
J gene: TRBJ2-7; V gene: TRBV11-3; D gene: .; clone size: .; CDR3 DNA: TGTGCCAGCAGCTTAGGACTGAGCTCCTACGAGCAGTACTTC; CDR3 protein: CASSLGLSSYEQYF
J gene: TRBJ1-3; V gene: TRBV4-3; D gene: .; clone size: .; CDR3 DNA: TGCGCCAGCAGCCTTCAGTTGGGGCCTGGAAACACCATATATTTT; CDR3 protein: CASSLQLGPGNTIYF
J gene: TRBJ2-7; V gene: TRBV10-2; D gene: .; clone size: .; CDR3 DNA: TGCGCCAGCAGTGTTAAAGCCTTAGGAGAGCAGTACTTC; CDR3 protein: CASSVKALGEQYF
J gene: TRBJ1-3; V gene: TRBV6-6; D gene: .; clone size: .; CDR3 DNA: TGTGCCAGCAGTGCGACAGGACTCAGCTCTGGAAACACCATATATTTT; CDR3 protein: CASSATGLSSGNTIYF
J gene: TRBJ1-1; V gene: TRBV5-1; D gene: .; clone size: .; CDR3 DNA: TGCGCCAGCAGCTTGGTGGAAGGTTTCAGTGAAGCTTTCTTT; CDR3 protein: CASSLVEGFSEAFF
J gene: TRBJ2-1; V gene: TRBV19; D gene: TRBD2; clone size: .; CDR3 DNA: TGTGCCAGTTCTCAAACTAGCGGTAAGCACAATGAGCAGTTCTTC; CDR3 protein: CASSQTSGKHNEQFF
J gene: TRBJ2-2; V gene: TRBV7-8; D gene: TRBD1; clone size: .; CDR3 DNA: TGTGCCAGCAGCTTAGTACGGACAGGGGGCAAGGCCGGGGAGCTGTTTTTT; CDR3 protein: CASSLVRTGGKAGELFF
J gene: TRBJ2-5; V gene: TRBV9; D gene: TRBD2; clone size: .; CDR3 DNA: TGTGCCAGCAGCGGGTTTGTGTCTAGCGGGATGCGTGAGACCCAGTACTTC; CDR3 protein: CASSGFVSSGMRETQYF
J gene: TRBJ1-4; V gene: TRBV4-1; D gene: TRBD1; clone size: .; CDR3 DNA: TGCGCCAGCAGCCAAGTCAGGGGGGTCGAAAAACTGTTTTTT; CDR3 protein: CASSQVRGVEKLFF
J gene: TRBJ2-3; V gene: TRBV6-5; D gene: TRBD2; clone size: .; CDR3 DNA: TGTGCCAGCAGTTACTCGAGGGGTCGGGGGGGGCAGTATTTT; CDR3 protein: CASSYSRGRGGQYF
J gene: TRBJ1-4; V gene: TRBV7-9; D gene: .; clone size: .; CDR3 DNA: TGTGCCAGCAGCCCTCCCCAGGGATGGGATGAAAAACTGTTTTTT; CDR3 protein: CASSPPQGWDEKLFF
J gene: TRBJ2-7; V gene: TRBV14; D gene: .; clone size: .; CDR3 DNA: TGTGCCAGCAGCCAGTATTCGGGGACTGGGTACGAGCAGTACTTC; CDR3 protein: CASSQYSGTGYEQYF
J gene: TRBJ1-1; V gene: TRBV5-4; D gene: TRBD1; clone size: .; CDR3 DNA: TGTGCCAGCAGCCGGTCGACAGGGATCGCTGAAGCTTTCTTT; CDR3 protein: CASSRSTGIAEAFF
J gene: TRBJ2-3; V gene: TRBV6-2/TRBV6-3; D gene: TRBD2; clone size: .; CDR3 DNA: TGTGCCAGCAGTAACGCCTTCAGGAGCGGGGTACTCACAGATACGCAGTATTTT; CDR3 protein: CASSNAFRSGVLTDTQYF
J gene: TRBJ1-1; V gene: TRBV2; D gene: .; clone size: .; CDR3 DNA: TGTGGGGGGAATCAAGACAGCGGCGAAGCTTTCTTT; CDR3 protein: CGGNQDSGEAFF
J gene: TRBJ1-2; V gene: TRBV18; D gene: .; clone size: .; CDR3 DNA: TGTGCCAGCTCACCTGAGGGTGACTATGGCTACACCTTC; CDR3 protein: CASSPEGDYGYTF
J gene: TRBJ2-2; V gene: TRBV11-2; D gene: TRBD1; clone size: .; CDR3 DNA: TGTGCCAGCAGCTTGACAGGGGCGAACACCGGGGAGCTGTTTTTT; CDR3 protein: CASSLTGANTGELFF
J gene: TRBJ2-2; V gene: TRBV28; D gene: TRBD2; clone size: .; CDR3 DNA: TGTGCCAGCAGTGGACCTAGCGGGGGGAACACCGGGGAGCTGTTTTTT; CDR3 protein: CASSGPSGGNTGELFF
J gene: TRBJ1-2; V gene: TRBV28; D gene: .; clone size: .; CDR3 DNA: TGTGCCAGCAGTTTCTCGGCAGGGGAAGTTGGGGACTATGGCTACACCTTC; CDR3 protein: CASSFSAGEVGDYGYTF
J gene: TRBJ1-5; V gene: TRBV19; D gene: TRBD1; clone size: .; CDR3 DNA: TGTGCCAGTAGTCGGGACAGGGTATATCAGCCCCAGCATTTT; CDR3 protein: CASSRDRVYQPQHF
J gene: TRBJ2-7; V gene: TRBV27; D gene: TRBD1; clone size: .; CDR3 DNA: TGTGCCAGGCCACCGGGACAGGGGCTTACTTTGGTTGGCGAGCAGTACTTC; CDR3 protein: CARPPGQGLTLVGEQYF
J gene: TRBJ2-1; V gene: TRBV25-1; D gene: .; clone size: once; CDR3 DNA: TGTGCCAGCAGTGAATATCAGGGACTCTACAATGAGCAGTTCTTC; CDR3 protein: CASSEYQGLYNEQFF
J gene: TRBJ2-1; V gene: TRBV28; D gene: TRBD2; clone size: .; CDR3 DNA: TGTGCCAGCGGCACTAGCGGGAGGGTCCATGAGCAGTTCTTC; CDR3 protein: CASGTSGRVHEQFF
J gene: TRBJ2-2; V gene: TRBV9; D gene: .; clone size: .; CDR3 DNA: TGTGCCAGCAGCGACATAGCCCGGGACGGTACCGGGGAGCTGTTTTTT; CDR3 protein: CASSDIARDGTGELFF
J gene: TRBJ1-5; V gene: TRBV29-1; D gene: .; clone size: .; CDR3 DNA: TGCAGCGGGGGTAACAGCAATCAGCCCCAGCATTTT; CDR3 protein: CSGGNSNQPQHF